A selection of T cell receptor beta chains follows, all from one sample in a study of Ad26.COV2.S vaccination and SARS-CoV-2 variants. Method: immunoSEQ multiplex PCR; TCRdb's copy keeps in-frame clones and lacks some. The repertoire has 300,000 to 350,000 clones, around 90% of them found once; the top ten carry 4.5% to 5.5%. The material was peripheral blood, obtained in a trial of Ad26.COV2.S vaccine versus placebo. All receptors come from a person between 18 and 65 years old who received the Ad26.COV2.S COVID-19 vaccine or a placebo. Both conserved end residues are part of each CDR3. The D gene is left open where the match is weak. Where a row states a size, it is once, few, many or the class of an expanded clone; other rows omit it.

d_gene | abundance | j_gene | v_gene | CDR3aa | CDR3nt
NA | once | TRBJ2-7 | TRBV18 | CASSPSGVHEQYF | TGTGCCAGCTCACCTTCGGGGGTCCACGAGCAGTACTTC
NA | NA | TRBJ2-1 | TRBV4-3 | CASSHHRGEQFF | TGCGCCAGCAGCCATCACAGAGGCGAGCAGTTCTTC
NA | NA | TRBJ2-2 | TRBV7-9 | CASSLAVQGNTGELFF | TGTGCCAGCAGCCTAGCTGTACAGGGGAACACCGGGGAGCTGTTTTTT
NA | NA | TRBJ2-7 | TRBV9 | CASSVGAGLPYEQYF | TGTGCCAGCAGCGTAGGAGCGGGCCTTCCCTACGAGCAGTACTTC
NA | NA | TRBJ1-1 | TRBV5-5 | CASSLARGVGNTEAFF | TGTGCCAGCAGCTTGGCCAGGGGCGTGGGGAACACTGAAGCTTTCTTT
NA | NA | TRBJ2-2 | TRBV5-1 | CASSLAPGANTGELFF | TGCGCCAGCAGCTTGGCCCCAGGGGCTAACACCGGGGAGCTGTTTTTT
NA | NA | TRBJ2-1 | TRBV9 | CASSLTGTSVLEQFF | TGTGCCAGCAGCTTAACCGGGACCAGTGTTTTAGAGCAGTTCTTC
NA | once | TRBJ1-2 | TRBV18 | CASGSNRGEGYTF | TGTGCCAGCGGTTCCAACAGAGGGGAGGGCTACACCTTC
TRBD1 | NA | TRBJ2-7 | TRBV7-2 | CASSPAGQGSYEQYF | TGTGCCAGCAGCCCCGCCGGACAGGGTTCCTACGAGCAGTACTTC
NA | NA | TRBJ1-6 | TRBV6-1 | CASSETGDSPLHF | TGTGCCAGCAGTGAAACAGGTGATTCACCCCTCCACTTT
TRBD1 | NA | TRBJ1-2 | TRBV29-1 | CSDRGDYGYTF | TGCAGCGACAGGGGTGACTATGGCTACACCTTC
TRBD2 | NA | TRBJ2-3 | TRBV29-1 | CSPTLVAGGITDTQYF | TGCAGCCCGACTTTGGTCGCGGGAGGGATCACAGATACGCAGTATTTT
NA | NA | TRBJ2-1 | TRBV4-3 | CASSQDGNEQFF | TGCGCCAGCAGCCAAGATGGGAATGAGCAGTTCTTC
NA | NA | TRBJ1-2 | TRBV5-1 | CASSLDTNYGYTF | TGCGCCAGCAGCTTGGATACTAACTATGGCTACACCTTC
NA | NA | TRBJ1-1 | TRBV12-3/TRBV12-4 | CASSLLGFDEAFF | TGTGCCAGCAGTTTATTGGGTTTTGATGAAGCTTTCTTT
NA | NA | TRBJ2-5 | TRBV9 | CASSVGPFGETQYF | TGTGCCAGCAGCGTTGGTCCCTTTGGGGAGACCCAGTACTTC
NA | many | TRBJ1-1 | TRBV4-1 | CASSRGGDTEAFF | TGCGCCAGCAGTAGGGGAGGGGACACTGAAGCTTTCTTT
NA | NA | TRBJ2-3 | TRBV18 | CASSPVQTSTDTQYF | TGTGCCAGCTCACCAGTACAGACTAGCACAGATACGCAGTATTTT
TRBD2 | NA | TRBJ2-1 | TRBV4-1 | CASSQVGLAAPYNEQFF | TGCGCCAGCAGCCAAGTGGGACTAGCGGCCCCCTACAATGAGCAGTTCTTC
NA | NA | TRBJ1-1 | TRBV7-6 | CASSREGFPDTEAFF | TGTGCCAGCAGCCGCGAGGGGTTCCCGGACACTGAAGCTTTCTTT
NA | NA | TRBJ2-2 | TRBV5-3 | CARSFFLRSAGELFF | TGTGCCAGAAGCTTTTTTCTCCGGTCTGCCGGGGAGCTGTTTTTT
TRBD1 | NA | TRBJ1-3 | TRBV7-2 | CASSLTGAGNTIYF | TGTGCCAGCAGCTTAACAGGGGCTGGAAACACCATATATTTT
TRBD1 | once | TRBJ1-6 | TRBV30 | CAWKTGNRNSPLHF | TGTGCCTGGAAGACAGGGAATCGTAATTCACCCCTCCACTTT
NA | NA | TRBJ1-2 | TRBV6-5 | CASSYSPGFYGYTF | TGTGCCAGCAGTTACTCTCCCGGATTCTATGGCTACACCTTC
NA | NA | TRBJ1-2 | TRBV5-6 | CASSFSGGAGGYTF | TGTGCCAGCAGCTTTTCGGGGGGCGCCGGTGGCTACACCTTC
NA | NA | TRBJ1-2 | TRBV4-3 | CASSQDIVPRASYGYTF | TGCGCCAGCAGCCAAGATATAGTCCCCCGGGCAAGCTATGGCTACACCTTC
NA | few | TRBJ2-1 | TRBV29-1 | CSVEPDSPLEQFF | TGCAGCGTAGAACCGGACAGCCCTCTGGAGCAGTTCTTC
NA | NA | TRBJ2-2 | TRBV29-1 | CSVVGASANTGELFF | TGCAGCGTTGTCGGGGCTAGCGCGAACACCGGGGAGCTGTTTTTT
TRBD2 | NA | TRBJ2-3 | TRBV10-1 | CATAAFGGSMQDTQYF | TGCGCCACCGCCGCTTTCGGCGGGAGTATGCAAGATACGCAGTATTTT
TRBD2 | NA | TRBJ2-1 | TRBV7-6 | CASSLLAGISSYNEQFF | TGTGCCAGCAGCCTTTTAGCGGGGATTAGCTCCTACAATGAGCAGTTCTTC
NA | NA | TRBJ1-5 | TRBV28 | CASSAGRAPNQPQHF | TGTGCCAGCAGTGCGGGGAGGGCACCCAATCAGCCCCAGCATTTT
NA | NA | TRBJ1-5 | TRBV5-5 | CASSQQAGYSNQPQHF | TGTGCCAGCAGCCAGCAGGCTGGGTATAGCAATCAGCCCCAGCATTTT
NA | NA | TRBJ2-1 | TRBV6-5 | CASSYSPGVEQFF | TGTGCCAGCAGTTACTCACCTGGGGTTGAGCAGTTCTTC
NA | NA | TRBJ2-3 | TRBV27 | CASSPTLGLDTDTQYF | TGTGCCAGCAGTCCGACATTGGGGCTCGACACAGATACGCAGTATTTT
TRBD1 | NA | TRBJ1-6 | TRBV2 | CASSGKTGSHNSPLHF | TGTGCCAGCAGTGGAAAGACAGGGTCTCATAATTCACCCCTCCACTTT
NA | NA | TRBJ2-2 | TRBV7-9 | CASSGSTRRTTGELFF | TGTGCCAGCAGCGGGAGCACACGACGGACGACCGGGGAGCTGTTTTTT
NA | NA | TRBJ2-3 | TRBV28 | CASSPGPTQYF | TGTGCCAGCAGTCCCGGGCCTACGCAGTATTTT
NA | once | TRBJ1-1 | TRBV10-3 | CAIESGTEAFF | TGTGCCATCGAGAGCGGGACTGAAGCTTTCTTT
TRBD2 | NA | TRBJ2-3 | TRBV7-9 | CASSPGLAGGRTDTQYF | TGTGCCAGCAGCCCGGGACTAGCGGGGGGACGGACAGATACGCAGTATTTT
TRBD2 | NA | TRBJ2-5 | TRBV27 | CASRLAGGAPTQYF | TGTGCCAGCAGGCTAGCGGGGGGCGCCCCGACCCAGTACTTC
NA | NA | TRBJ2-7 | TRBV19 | CASSIPGAYEQYF | TGTGCCAGTAGTATCCCCGGCGCCTACGAGCAGTACTTC
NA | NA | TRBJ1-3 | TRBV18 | CASSGSLSTSGNTIYF | TGTGCCAGCTCAGGGTCCCTCTCCACCTCTGGAAACACCATATATTTT
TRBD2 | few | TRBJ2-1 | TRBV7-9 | CASSLNSGRPDNEQFF | TGTGCCAGCAGCCTAAATAGCGGGAGACCTGACAATGAGCAGTTCTTC
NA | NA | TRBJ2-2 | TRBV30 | CAWTLVGTPTWRGELFF | TGTGCCTGGACATTAGTCGGGACTCCCACCTGGAGAGGGGAGCTGTTTTTT
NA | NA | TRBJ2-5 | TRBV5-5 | CASSIAARRQETQYF | TGTGCCAGCAGCATCGCAGCACGACGCCAAGAGACCCAGTACTTC